The next 26 T cell receptor beta chains were all read from a single sample in a study of response to subunit inactivated influenza vaccine. MiXCR, applied by TCRdb to the RT-PCR reads, yields one record per CDR3 protein. The sample carries approximately 730,000 distinct CDR3 sequences, 14% recorded once. The sample consisted of PBMCs from blood, taken approximately 15 days before vaccination. The receptor set was obtained from a man aged 45 to 65 who received an inactivated influenza vaccine.

This clonotype has a count of ten or more. This sequence joins TRBV4-1 and TRBJ2-1, with D hard to call. This CDR3 is 17 amino acids long. V was cut by 0 bases and J by 3 bases, with 15 bases left in between. Germline V gene lookup returns CDR1 MGHRA and CDR2 YSYEKL. DNA for the CDR3: TGCGCCAGCAGCCAAGAGGGGATATCGAAGGGCTACAATGAGCAGTTCTTC. It codes for CASSQEGISKGYNEQFF.

This clonotype has a handful of counts. The chain employs TRBV2 and TRBJ2-1, with D unclear. V gave up 3 bases and J gave up 7 bases, with 10 bases separating them. Germline assignment: CDR1 SNHLY and CDR2 FYNNEI. The length of the CDR3 is 13 residues. CDR3: CASSEVEGNEQFF. CDR3 coding DNA: TGTGCCAGCAGTGAGGTGGAAGGAAATGAGCAGTTCTTC.

This clonotype has just a few counts. The V call is TRBV9, the J call TRBJ1-6; D remains ambiguous. CDR1 and CDR2 from the germline V gene are SGDLS and YYNGEE. The CDR3 contains 13 residues. V lost 0 bases to trimming and J lost 13 bases, with 11 bases between them. The CDR3 DNA reads as TGTGCCAGCAGCGTAGTGTCCCTCGGTCCCCTCCACTTT. Its translation is CASSVVSLGPLHF.

This clonotype was recorded many times. The chain carries TRBV12-3 or TRBV12-4 and TRBJ2-7; D remains ambiguous. The CDR3 loop spans 12 amino acids. Trimming took 6 bases from V and 2 from J, leaving 8 bases between them. Here the CDR3 DNA reads TGTGCCAGCAGCCTTGACACCTACGAGCAGTACTTC. It is translated as CASSLDTYEQYF.

The V and J genes are TRBV20-1 and TRBJ1-3; no clear D gene. Germline CDR1 DFQATT, CDR2 SNEGSKA (reference sequence). V gave up 3 bases and J gave up 0 bases, with 9 bases separating them. This CDR3 comprises 14 residues. In DNA, the CDR3 is TGCAGTGCTAGGGGTGGATACTCTGGAAACACCATATATTTT. Encoded protein: CSARGGYSGNTIYF.

This clonotype was found a few times. The rearrangement links TRBV7-2 to TRBJ2-7; D may be TRBD2 (6 bases). Germline V gene data show CDR1 as SGHTA and CDR2 as FQGNSA. V lost 3 bases and J lost 7, with 19 bases in between. The CDR3 loop spans 15 amino acids. This CDR3 reads CASSLTRDLAGEQYF. DNA of the CDR3: TGTGCCAGCAGCTTGACTAGGGACCTCGCCGGAGAGCAGTACTTC. The variable domain in full, completed from reference TRBV7-2 and TRBJ2-7, reads GAGVSQSPSNKVTEKGKDVELRCDPISGHTALYWYRQSLGQGLEFLIYFQGNSAPDKSGLPSDRFSAERTGGSVSTLTIQRTQQEDSAVYLCASSLTRDLAGEQYFGPGTRLTVT.

The chain is built from TRBV18 and TRBJ2-1; D gene ambiguous. CDR1 is KGHSH and CDR2 is LQKENI in the germline V gene. The V end was cut by 6 bases, the J end by 8 bases, with 23 bases between. This CDR3 region has 16 residues. CDR3 DNA: TGTGCCAGCTCCCTAACCCGCGTCTCAATCGCGGATGAGCAGTTCTTC. Protein: CASSLTRVSIADEQFF.

This clonotype was observed a few times. The chain uses TRBV29-1 and TRBJ2-3; possibly TRBD2 for D (5 bases). Germline V gene sequence: CDR1 SQVTM, CDR2 ANQGSEA. Trimming took 1 base from V and 11 from J, leaving 10 bases between them. This CDR3 region has 11 residues. CDR3 in amino acids: CSVEATRVQYF. The CDR3 bases are TGCAGCGTTGAAGCGACGAGGGTGCAGTATTTT.

This chain joins TRBV7-9 and TRBJ1-2; 8 bases align to TRBD1. CDR1 and CDR2 (germline): SEHNR, FQNEAQ (reference sequence). The CDR3 has 17 residues. Trimming at V came to 4 bases and at J to 3 bases, leaving 13 bases not matched to a gene. Here the CDR3 reads CASSSGQGSSRDYGYTF. CDR3 sequence (DNA): TGTGCCAGCAGCTCTGGACAGGGCTCCTCTCGCGACTATGGCTACACCTTC.

The rearrangement links TRBV11-2 to TRBJ1-2; TRBD1 agrees at 12 bases. Trimming at V came to 6 bases and at J to 4 bases, leaving 6 bases not matched to a gene. Germline assignment: CDR1 SGHAT and CDR2 FQNNGV. The CDR3 totals 15 residues. CDR3 amino acids: CASSWDRGRFYGYTF. The CDR3 region has the DNA TGTGCCAGCAGTTGGGACAGGGGGCGCTTCTATGGCTACACCTTC.

This clonotype was counted ten times or more. In nucleotides, the CDR3 is TGCGCCAGCAGCACTAAAGGGCAGGGGGCTTCACCCCTCCACTTT. Protein: CASSTKGQGASPLHF. The chain uses TRBV5-1 and TRBJ1-6; TRBD1 matches 8 bases. V lost 4 bases and J lost 9; bases outside the gene matches: 9. This CDR3 is 15 amino acids long. Germline-derived CDR1 and CDR2 are SGHRS and YFSETQ.

This clonotype was seen ten or more times. CDR3 coding DNA: TGTGCCAGCAGCGGCAGGGGGCTGGATGGAAACATTCAGTACTTC. Amino acids: CASSGRGLDGNIQYF. The chain couples TRBV7-8 to TRBJ2-4; 8 nucleotides match TRBD1. CDR1 and CDR2 from the germline V gene are SGHVS and FQNEAQ. V lost 5 bases and J lost 6; bases outside the gene matches: 9. CDR3 size: 15 residues.

The chain employs TRBV29-1 and TRBJ2-7; 8 positions agree with TRBD1. The CDR3 covers 12 residues. The junction had 4 bases not matched to a gene; V was cut back by 4 bases and J by 5 bases. Per germline, CDR1 SQVTM and CDR2 ANQGSEA. Here the CDR3 reads CSVAGQGDEQYF. The DNA for the CDR3 is TGCAGCGTTGCTGGACAGGGCGACGAGCAGTACTTC.

This clonotype was recorded a few times. The rearrangement uses TRBV7-9 and TRBJ1-6, with 7 bases lining up with TRBD1. CDR1 and CDR2 from the germline V gene are SEHNR and FQNEAQ (reference sequence). V shed 4 bases, J shed 10 bases, and the junction held 10 bases outside the gene matches. The CDR3 has 15 residues. The CDR3 reads CASSSTGRFRSPLHF. Written as DNA, the CDR3 is TGTGCCAGCAGCTCGACAGGGCGTTTCAGATCACCCCTCCACTTT.

The chain combines TRBV11-3 with TRBJ2-7; D not certain. Trimming removed 5 bases from V and 6 bases from J, with 14 bases in between. The CDR3 is 13 amino acids. Germline CDR1 SGHNT, CDR2 YENEEA. The DNA for the CDR3 is TGTGCCAGCAGCCCGAATTTGGATGGCGAGCAGTACTTC. This sequence encodes CASSPNLDGEQYF.

V gene TRBV29-1 combines with J gene TRBJ2-5; 11 positions match TRBD2. Losses at the gene ends were 2 bases for V and 5 bases for J; bases not matched to a gene: 7. The CDR3 runs to 15 residues. Germline CDR1 reads SQVTM; CDR2 reads ANQGSEA. CDR3 loop: CSVELAGGPEETQYF. DNA of the CDR3: TGCAGCGTTGAATTAGCGGGAGGGCCCGAGGAGACCCAGTACTTC.

This chain connects TRBV3-1 to TRBJ1-1, with 10 bases aligning to TRBD1. V shed 4 bases and J 4 bases; nucleotides not matched to a gene: 6. CDR1 is LGHDT and CDR2 is YNNKEL in the germline V gene (reference sequence). This CDR3 is built from 15 residues. The CDR3 nucleotides read TGTGCCAGCAGCCCTGCGGGACAGGGGTTCACTGAAGCTTTCTTT. Residues: CASSPAGQGFTEAFF.

The table lists this clonotype with many counts. CDR3 sequence reads: CASSLTGGGKDTQYF. In nucleotides, the CDR3 is TGTGCCAGCAGCTTAACAGGGGGAGGAAAAGATACGCAGTATTTT. The chain is built from TRBV7-2 and TRBJ2-3; 8 bases line up with TRBD1. Germline trimming cut 2 bases from V and 5 bases from J; bases unmatched to any gene: 6. The CDR3 has 15 amino acids. CDR1 is SGHTA, CDR2 FQGNSA, per germline.

This clonotype has ten or more counts. The junction departs from germline at one end; a sequencing error may be responsible. This sequence joins TRBV5-1 and TRBJ2-3; the D is unclear. The V gene's germline CDR1 is SGHRS and CDR2 YFSETQ. The CDR3 has 11 residues. The CDR3 loop is CASSLTDTQYF. CDR3 coding DNA: TGTGCCAGCAGCTTGACAGATACGCAGTATTTT.

This clonotype was picked up many times. The V and J genes are TRBV5-1 and TRBJ2-6, with D perhaps matching TRBD1 (5 bases). Trimming cost V 0 bases and J 1 base, with 14 bases left between them. The CDR3 spans 18 residues. Germline V gives CDR1 SGHRS, CDR2 YFSETQ. The CDR3 here is CASSLGRTPISGANVLTF. CDR3 DNA sequence: TGCGCCAGCAGCTTGGGCCGGACACCGATTTCTGGGGCCAACGTCCTGACTTTC.

This clonotype occurred a few times. The V call is TRBV9, the J call TRBJ2-3; TRBD2 matches 7 bases. The CDR3 totals 15 residues. Germline CDR1 reads SGDLS; CDR2 reads YYNGEE. V was clipped by 4 bases and J by 1 base; unmatched bases: 6. The CDR3 sequence: CASSNGLVGTDTQYF. CDR3 coding DNA: TGTGCCAGCAGCAACGGACTAGTGGGCACAGATACGCAGTATTTT.

This clonotype was picked up a small number of times. The chain combines TRBV9 with TRBJ2-1, with TRBD2 matching 9 bases. The germline V gene encodes CDR1 SGDLS and CDR2 YYNGEE. V lost 0 bases to trimming and J lost 6 bases; unmatched junction nucleotides: 4. The CDR3 runs 15 residues. The CDR3 loop is CASSVAAGGSNEQFF. The CDR3 DNA is TGTGCCAGCAGCGTAGCGGCGGGAGGGAGCAATGAGCAGTTCTTC.

This clonotype was counted many times. The chain carries TRBV3-1 and TRBJ1-3; 10 nucleotides line up with TRBD1. The V gene end was trimmed by 3 bases and the J gene end by 0 bases; junction bases not matched to a gene: 2. CDR1 and CDR2 from the germline V gene are LGHDT and YNNKEL (reference sequence). This CDR3 comprises 16 residues. In DNA, the CDR3 is TGTGCCAGCAGCCAGGGGACAGGGGTCTCTGGAAACACCATATATTTT. Its translation: CASSQGTGVSGNTIYF.

This clonotype was seen only a few times. The V gene is TRBV19, the J gene TRBJ1-4; TRBD1 is a possible D gene (6 bases). Per the germline V gene, CDR1 is LNHDA and CDR2 is SQIVND (reference sequence). CDR3 size: 16 residues. The V gene lost 3 bases and the J gene lost 0 bases, with 11 bases spanning the gap. CDR3 in DNA: TGTGCCAGTAGTATTCAGGGGACTGCAACTAATGAAAAACTGTTTTTT. Amino acids: CASSIQGTATNEKLFF. Full variable domain (rest looked up from reference TRBV19 and TRBJ1-4): DGGITQSPKYLFRKEGQNVTLSCEQNLNHDAMYWYRQDPGQGLRLIYYSQIVNDFQKGDIAEGYSVSREKKESFPLTVTSAQKNPTAFYLCASSIQGTATNEKLFFGSGTQLSVL.

The V and J genes are TRBV18 and TRBJ1-2; 7 bases line up with TRBD1. Germline lookup yields CDR1 KGHSH and CDR2 LQKENI. With 5 bases clipped from V and 6 bases from J, the junction kept 3 bases outside the gene matches. The length of the CDR3 is 12 residues. The CDR3, as DNA: TGTGCCAGCTCAAGGGACAGCCATGGCTACACCTTC. This translates into CASSRDSHGYTF. Full variable domain (missing parts from reference TRBV18 and TRBJ1-2): NAGVMQNPRHLVRRRGQEARLRCSPMKGHSHVYWYRQLPEEGLKFMVYLQKENIIDESGMPKERFSAEFPKEGPSILRIQQVVRGDSAAYFCASSRDSHGYTFGSGTRLTVV.

There are many counts of this clonotype. The CDR3 nucleotides are TGCAGTGCATCAGACAGGGCAGGTTACAAAAACATTCAGTACTTC. Translating gives CSASDRAGYKNIQYF. V gene TRBV20-1 combines with J gene TRBJ2-4; 7 bases agree with TRBD1. The V gene end was trimmed by 6 bases and the J gene end by 3 bases; junction bases not matched to a gene: 11. This CDR3 has 15 residues. The germline gives CDR1 DFQATT, CDR2 SNEGSKA (reference sequence).